One sample yielded the 29 T cell receptor beta chains listed below, sequenced in a study of blood T cell repertoires in COVID-19. Using immunoSEQ multiplex PCR, the repertoire was profiled, and TCRdb retains in-frame clones only, with some absent. Among roughly 240,000 clones listed, 85% were seen once. Sequenced sample: peripheral blood. The receptors here all came from a man over 45 with COVID-19, enrolled during active disease.

This clone showed up just a few times. V and J are TRBV18 and TRBJ1-1; D might be TRBD1 (6 bases). The V and J ends lost 8 bases and 1 base respectively, with 11 bases between them. CDR1 is KGHSH and CDR2 is LQKENI in the germline V gene. The CDR3 spans 13 residues. The CDR3 reads CASDRTENTEAFF. DNA for the CDR3: TGTGCCAGCGATAGGACAGAGAACACTGAAGCTTTCTTT.

This clone was detected once. The chain joins TRBV6-2 or TRBV6-3 to TRBJ1-5, with 8 positions matching TRBD1. The junction had 12 bases not matched to a gene; V was cut back by 0 bases and J by 5 bases. The CDR3 runs 18 residues. Germline loops: CDR1 MNHEY, CDR2 SVGEGT. CDR3 DNA: TGTGCCAGCAGTTACTCACGCCGCGCACAGGGGGGGTATCAGCCCCAGCATTTT. It encodes CASSYSRRAQGGYQPQHF.

In this sample, this clone turned up many times. The chain recombines TRBV19 with TRBJ2-2; no definite D call. CDR3 length: 12 amino acids. The V gene lost 4 bases and the J gene lost 6 bases, with 6 bases spanning the gap. Germline CDR1 LNHDA, CDR2 SQIVND (reference sequence). CDR3 residues: CASSRAAGELFF. CDR3 sequence (DNA): TGTGCCAGTAGTAGGGCTGCCGGGGAGCTGTTTTTT.

This CDR3 is CASRRGRLSTEAFF. DNA of the CDR3: TGTGCCAGTAGGCGGGGACGGCTGAGCACTGAAGCTTTCTTT. V usage is TRBV19 and J usage is TRBJ1-1; possible D gene TRBD1, 5 bases. Per the germline V gene, CDR1 is LNHDA and CDR2 is SQIVND (reference sequence). V lost 6 bases, J lost 4 bases, and 15 bases lay in between. This CDR3 has 14 residues.

CDR3 in amino acids: CASSSRTGDEQYF. Here the CDR3 DNA reads TGTGCCAGCAGCTCCCGGACAGGGGATGAGCAGTACTTC. The chain combines TRBV4-2 with TRBJ2-7, with 9 bases fitting TRBD1. The CDR3 covers 13 residues. Germline CDR1 reads LGHNA; CDR2 reads YNFKEQ. J gave up 7 bases and V 5 bases, and 6 bases lay outside the gene matches.

The chain carries TRBV29-1 and TRBJ1-2; tentatively, D is TRBD1 (6 bases). Germline V gene lookup returns CDR1 SQVTM and CDR2 ANQGSEA. The CDR3 runs to 17 residues. V was clipped by 7 bases and J by 5 bases, with 29 bases between them. Written as DNA, the CDR3 is TGCAGCGCTATGACAATGCGGGGGGCGCTTCGCCGGTATGGCTACACCTTC. This encodes CSAMTMRGALRRYGYTF. Full variable domain (missing parts from reference TRBV29-1 and TRBJ1-2): SAVISQKPSRDICQRGTSLTIQCQVDSQVTMMFWYRQQPGQSLTLIATANQGSEATYESGFVIDKFPISRPNLTFSTLTVSNMSPEDSSIYLCSAMTMRGALRRYGYTFGSGTRLTVV.

CDR3 sequence: CASSSAGHSPNNEQFF. CDR3 coding DNA: TGTGCCAGCAGCTCAGCGGGACACTCGCCGAACAATGAGCAGTTCTTC. This chain joins TRBV6-2 or TRBV6-3 and TRBJ2-1, with a possible D match to TRBD2 (7 bases). The germline V gene encodes CDR1 MNHEY and CDR2 SVGEGT. V shed 6 bases and J shed 5 bases, with 20 bases lying between them. The length of the CDR3 is 16 residues.

The J gene is TRBJ2-6, the V gene TRBV19, with a tentative D call TRBD1 (5 bases). The V gene's germline CDR1 is LNHDA and CDR2 SQIVND (reference sequence). With 6 bases removed from V and 0 bases from J, the gap between germline ends came to 18 bases. The CDR3 covers 18 residues. The CDR3 sequence is CASSTPRQGNSGANVLTF. The CDR3 DNA reads TGTGCCAGTAGCACGCCTAGGCAGGGTAACTCTGGGGCCAACGTCCTGACTTTC.

This clone was seen just once. The chain uses TRBV6-6 and TRBJ1-2; D possibly corresponds to TRBD1 (5 bases). Looked up from germline, CDR1 is MNHNY and CDR2 is SVGAGI (reference sequence). V lost 0 bases and J 0 bases, leaving 8 bases between the germline ends. The length of the CDR3 is 15 residues. CDR3 DNA: TGTGCCAGCAGTTACTCAGGGGCACCTAACTATGGCTACACCTTC. As protein: CASSYSGAPNYGYTF.

This clone has only a few counts. The chain couples TRBV27 to TRBJ1-6, with 11 positions matching TRBD1. V was pared by 6 bases and J by 8 bases, with 0 bases of the junction left unmatched. CDR1 and CDR2 from the germline V gene are MNHEY and SMNVEV (reference sequence). The CDR3 is 13 residues long. DNA of the CDR3: TGTGCCAGCAGGGGACAGGGGGATTCACCCCTCCACTTT. This gives the protein CASRGQGDSPLHF.

The chain carries TRBV11-2 and TRBJ2-4; D is possibly TRBD1 (6 bases). V lost 5 bases to trimming and J lost 9 bases, with 17 bases between them. CDR3 size: 14 residues. The germline gives CDR1 SGHAT, CDR2 FQNNGV. This CDR3 is CASSQPSTGSIQYF. The CDR3 region has the DNA TGTGCCAGCAGCCAACCGTCTACAGGGTCCATTCAGTACTTC.

CDR3 nucleotides: TGTGCCAGCAGCTTCCTCTTGACAGGGAGCACAGATACGCAGTATTTT. This encodes CASSFLLTGSTDTQYF. The chain uses TRBV5-8 and TRBJ2-3, with TRBD1 matching over 7 bases. The ends lost 2 bases at V and 0 bases at J; junction bases unmatched: 6. This CDR3 has 16 amino acids. Germline V gene lookup returns CDR1 SGHTS and CDR2 YDEGEE.

The gene calls are TRBV4-1 and TRBJ1-4; TRBD1 agrees at 8 bases. V shed 4 bases, J shed 5 bases, and the junction held 6 bases outside the gene matches. This CDR3 has 15 residues. Per germline, CDR1 MGHRA and CDR2 YSYEKL. The CDR3: CASSRSGGRNEKLFF. The CDR3 nucleotides read TGCGCCAGCAGCCGATCAGGGGGCCGGAATGAAAAACTGTTTTTT.

The chain links TRBV12-2 to TRBJ1-2; no DNA check was done on the table's D call, TRBD1. TRBV12-2 is described as a pseudogene. This CDR3 region has 18 residues. The CDR3 region is CASRLSMYRGASNYGYTF. The CDR3 DNA reads TGTGCAAGTCGCTTATCGATGTACAGGGGTGCCTCTAACTATGGCTACACCTTC.

The genes are TRBV9 and TRBJ2-2, with D maybe TRBD2 (5 bases). The CDR3 consists of 14 residues. Trimming shortened V by 7 bases and J by 6 bases, and 16 bases separated the two germline ends. Germline V CDR1 and CDR2: SGDLS, YYNGEE. The CDR3 coding sequence is TGTGCCAGCGGCACGGGCGGAGGTTCCGGGGAGCTGTTTTTT. This sequence encodes CASGTGGGSGELFF. Full variable domain (rest looked up from reference TRBV9 and TRBJ2-2): DSGVTQTPKHLITATGQRVTLRCSPRSGDLSVYWYQQSLDQGLQFLIQYYNGEERAKGNILERFSAQQFPDLHSELNLSSLELGDSALYFCASGTGGGSGELFFGEGSRLTVL.

This CDR3 is CASSRDRNTDTQYF. CDR3 nucleotides: TGTGCCAGCAGCCGCGACAGGAACACAGATACGCAGTATTTT. The V call is TRBV6-2 or TRBV6-3, the J call TRBJ2-3, with D perhaps TRBD1 (6 bases). Germline loops: CDR1 MNHEY, CDR2 SVGEGT. The CDR3 covers 14 residues. V was shortened by 6 bases and J by 2 bases, with 12 bases between the two germline ends.

The table lists this clone with a few counts. The chain carries TRBV27 and TRBJ1-2; TRBD1 is a possible D gene (6 bases). The CDR3 consists of 15 residues. The V end was cut by 6 bases, the J end by 0 bases, with 14 bases between. CDR1 and CDR2 (germline): MNHEY, SMNVEV (reference sequence). CDR3 region: CASRLRDNTNYGYTF. The CDR3 DNA reads as TGTGCCAGCAGGCTCCGGGACAACACTAACTATGGCTACACCTTC.

This chain connects TRBV24-1 to TRBJ2-1; possible D gene TRBD1, 5 bases. CDR1 is KGHDR, CDR2 SFDVKD, per germline. The CDR3 runs 15 residues. V lost 0 bases and J lost 7, with 12 bases in between. The chain's CDR3 is CATSDLRQGGNEQFF. The CDR3, as DNA: TGTGCCACCAGTGATTTGAGGCAGGGTGGGAATGAGCAGTTCTTC.

As regards this clone: At one end, the junction sequence differs from germline, possibly due to a read error. The chain couples TRBV7-3 to TRBJ1-3; D is possibly TRBD1 (6 bases). From germline, CDR1 is SGHTA and CDR2 FQGTGA. CDR3 length: 16 residues. The CDR3 protein is CASSFRDKGAGTTIYF. CDR3 coding DNA: TGTGCCAGCAGCTTTAGGGACAAAGGCGCCGGAACCACCATATATTTT.

The chain employs TRBV4-2 and TRBJ2-3; possible D gene TRBD1, 5 bases. The germline V gene encodes CDR1 LGHNA and CDR2 YNFKEQ. This CDR3 comprises 16 residues. V lost 1 base and J 4 bases, leaving 15 bases between the germline ends. In nucleotides, the CDR3 is TGTGCCAGCAGCCAAGTCCCCATAGGGGCCGCAGATACGCAGTATTTT. Translated, it gives CASSQVPIGAADTQYF.

The CDR3 protein is CASSLELGSSSSEQFF. DNA of the CDR3: TGTGCCAGCAGCTTAGAACTGGGCAGTTCCTCCTCGGAGCAGTTCTTC. V and J are TRBV7-6 and TRBJ2-1; D not resolved. The CDR3 length is 16 residues. Germline V gene sequence: CDR1 SGHVS, CDR2 FNYEAQ. Trimming took 1 base from V and 10 from J, leaving 20 bases between them.

V usage is TRBV7-6 and J usage is TRBJ2-3, with TRBD2 as a possible D gene (7 bases). Trimming shortened V by 4 bases and J by 0 bases, and 11 bases separated the two germline ends. This CDR3 region has 15 residues. In germline, CDR1 is SGHVS, CDR2 FNYEAQ. The CDR3 nucleotides read TGTGCCAGCAGCTCCGCGGGGGCTAGCACAGATACGCAGTATTTT. Its protein is CASSSAGASTDTQYF.

The V call is TRBV24-1, the J call TRBJ1-1; perhaps TRBD1 as D (5 bases). Germline V gene data show CDR1 as KGHDR and CDR2 as SFDVKD. The CDR3 has 17 residues. V was cut by 3 bases and J by 5 bases, with 21 bases left in between. CDR3 region: CATSDGGTGSPGTEAFF. CDR3 DNA: TGTGCCACCAGTGATGGGGGGACGGGATCCCCGGGGACTGAAGCTTTCTTT.

Only one count was recorded for this clone. This chain joins TRBV11-2 and TRBJ1-1, with 8 bases aligning to TRBD1. Germline trimming cut 4 bases from V and 3 bases from J; bases unmatched to any gene: 4. The germline V gene encodes CDR1 SGHAT and CDR2 FQNNGV. The CDR3 spans 14 residues. CDR3 in amino acids: CASSSHRGDTEAFF. In DNA, the CDR3 is TGTGCCAGCAGCTCCCACAGGGGGGACACTGAAGCTTTCTTT. Filled out from reference TRBV11-2 and TRBJ1-1, the complete variable domain reads EAGVAQSPRYKIIEKRQSVAFWCNPISGHATLYWYQQILGQGPKLLIQFQNNGVVDDSQLPKDRFSAERLKGVDSTLKIQPAKLEDSAVYLCASSSHRGDTEAFFGQGTRLTVV.

The chain combines TRBV5-4 with TRBJ2-7; maybe TRBD2 (6 bases). The V gene lost 1 base and the J gene lost 2 bases, with 10 bases spanning the gap. Germline loops: CDR1 SGHNT, CDR2 YYREEE (reference sequence). CDR3 length equals 14 residues. The CDR3 sequence is CASSLTAGPYEQYF. The CDR3 DNA follows: TGTGCCAGCAGCTTGACCGCGGGGCCCTACGAGCAGTACTTC.

The chain carries TRBV12-3 or TRBV12-4 and TRBJ1-2; 9 bases map to TRBD1. The CDR3 has 13 amino acids. Trimming at V came to 7 bases and at J to 5 bases, leaving 5 bases not matched to a gene. The CDR3 is CASNLQGAYGYTF. For the CDR3, the DNA is TGTGCCAGCAACCTACAGGGGGCGTATGGCTACACCTTC.

V usage is TRBV4-1 and J usage is TRBJ1-5; 9 nucleotides match TRBD1. Germline CDR1 reads MGHRA; CDR2 reads YSYEKL. The CDR3 totals 15 residues. V lost 0 bases, J lost 7 bases, and 4 bases stayed unmatched. In DNA, the CDR3 is TGCGCCAGCAGCCAAGAACAGGGGGCACGCCAGCCCCAGCATTTT. It encodes CASSQEQGARQPQHF.

The V and J genes are TRBV9 and TRBJ2-7; a weak D match, TRBD1 (5 bases). The germline V and J ends were trimmed by 0 bases and 6 bases, with 10 bases remaining between them. This CDR3 contains 13 residues. CDR1 and CDR2 from the germline V gene are SGDLS and YYNGEE. The CDR3 bases are TGTGCCAGCAGCGTAGGGCAGGGTAGCGAGCAGTACTTC. Translating gives CASSVGQGSEQYF. The variable domain in full, completed from reference TRBV9 and TRBJ2-7, reads DSGVTQTPKHLITATGQRVTLRCSPRSGDLSVYWYQQSLDQGLQFLIQYYNGEERAKGNILERFSAQQFPDLHSELNLSSLELGDSALYFCASSVGQGSEQYFGPGTRLTVT.

The chain carries TRBV4-3 and TRBJ1-2; D is possibly TRBD1 (5 bases). The germline V gene has CDR1 LGHNA and CDR2 YSLEER. The length of the CDR3 is 16 residues. Between the trimmed V and J ends, which lost 0 bases and 5 bases, there was a span of 16 bases. The CDR3 DNA follows: TGCGCCAGCAGCCAAGATAGGGCAGGGCTCCTGTATGGCTACACCTTC. Translated: CASSQDRAGLLYGYTF.